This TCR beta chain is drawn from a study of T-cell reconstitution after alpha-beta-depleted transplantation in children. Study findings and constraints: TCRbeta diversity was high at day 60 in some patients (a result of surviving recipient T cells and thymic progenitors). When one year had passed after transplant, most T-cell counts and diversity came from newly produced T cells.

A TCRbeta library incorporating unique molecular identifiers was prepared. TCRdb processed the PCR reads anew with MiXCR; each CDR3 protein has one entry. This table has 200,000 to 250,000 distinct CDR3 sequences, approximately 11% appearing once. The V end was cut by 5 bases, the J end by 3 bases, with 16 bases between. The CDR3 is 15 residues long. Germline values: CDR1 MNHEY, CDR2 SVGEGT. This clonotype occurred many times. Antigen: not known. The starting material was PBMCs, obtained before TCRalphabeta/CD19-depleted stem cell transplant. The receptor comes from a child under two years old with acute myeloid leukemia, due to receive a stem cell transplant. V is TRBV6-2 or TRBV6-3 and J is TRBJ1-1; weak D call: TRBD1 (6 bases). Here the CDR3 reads CASSLEGEFDTEAFF. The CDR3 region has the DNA TGTGCCAGCAGTCTGGAGGGGGAGTTCGACACTGAAGCTTTCTTT.